These T cell receptor beta chains were read from a single sample in a study of T cell changes during pregnancy in multiple sclerosis. The data were produced by immunoSEQ multiplex PCR, yet TCRdb's version contains in-frame clones alone and is incomplete. The table shows 40,000 to 55,000 clones, with around 90% occurring only once. Material: CD4+ T cells from peripheral blood mononuclear cells, obtained in the second trimester of pregnancy. The receptors here all came from a female donor with multiple sclerosis, enrolled in a pregnancy study. CDR3s include the opening cysteine and the closing phenylalanine or tryptophan. The D gene is left open where the match is weak. Expanded clones get a size class; other rows say once, few or many, or leave the size out.

clone_size: .
j_call: TRBJ1-1
v_call: TRBV11-2
d_call: TRBD1
cdr3_aa: CASSLTYLRGTGSTEAFF
cdr3_nt: TGTGCCAGCAGCTTAACCTACCTCCGTGGGACAGGGTCCACTGAAGCTTTCTTT

clone_size: .
j_call: TRBJ2-5
v_call: TRBV14
d_call: TRBD2
cdr3_aa: CASSQDPASGLGETQYF
cdr3_nt: TGTGCCAGCAGCCAAGATCCGGCTAGCGGGCTGGGGGAGACCCAGTACTTC

clone_size: .
j_call: TRBJ2-1
v_call: TRBV2
d_call: .
cdr3_aa: CASSDLVPYNEQFF
cdr3_nt: TGTGCCAGCAGTGATTTAGTCCCTTACAATGAGCAGTTCTTC

clone_size: .
j_call: TRBJ2-1
v_call: TRBV5-6
d_call: TRBD2
cdr3_aa: CASSLAGGAGEQFF
cdr3_nt: TGTGCCAGCAGCTTGGCCGGGGGGGCGGGTGAGCAGTTCTTC

clone_size: .
j_call: TRBJ1-3
v_call: TRBV6-1
d_call: TRBD1
cdr3_aa: CASSEARTGTIEGNTIYF
cdr3_nt: TGTGCCAGCAGTGAAGCGCGGACAGGAACAATCGAAGGAAACACCATATATTTT

clone_size: .
j_call: TRBJ1-1
v_call: TRBV18
d_call: .
cdr3_aa: CASSPASQGRTEAFF
cdr3_nt: TGTGCCAGCTCACCAGCTTCACAGGGCAGGACTGAAGCTTTCTTT

clone_size: .
j_call: TRBJ2-7
v_call: TRBV10-3
d_call: TRBD2
cdr3_aa: CAINSGGTRYEQYF
cdr3_nt: TGTGCCATCAATAGCGGGGGGACCCGCTACGAGCAGTACTTC

clone_size: .
j_call: TRBJ1-1
v_call: TRBV7-9
d_call: .
cdr3_aa: CASSLPLEGTEAFF
cdr3_nt: TGTGCCAGCAGCTTACCGTTGGAGGGCACTGAAGCTTTCTTT

clone_size: .
j_call: TRBJ1-1
v_call: TRBV6-1
d_call: .
cdr3_aa: CASSEGAIPAFF
cdr3_nt: TGTGCCAGCAGTGAAGGGGCAATTCCAGCTTTCTTT

clone_size: .
j_call: TRBJ2-1
v_call: TRBV19
d_call: .
cdr3_aa: CASSISGGTYNEQFF
cdr3_nt: TGTGCCAGTAGTATCTCGGGGGGCACATACAATGAGCAGTTCTTC

clone_size: once
j_call: TRBJ2-3
v_call: TRBV25-1
d_call: .
cdr3_aa: CASSEGLTDTQYF
cdr3_nt: TGTGCCAGCAGTGAAGGGCTTACAGATACGCAGTATTTT

clone_size: .
j_call: TRBJ2-3
v_call: TRBV7-2
d_call: .
cdr3_aa: CASSLEGGSTDTQYF
cdr3_nt: TGTGCCAGCAGCTTAGAAGGCGGGAGCACAGATACGCAGTATTTT

clone_size: .
j_call: TRBJ2-3
v_call: TRBV15
d_call: .
cdr3_aa: CATRGAGLSTDTQYF
cdr3_nt: TGTGCCACCAGAGGGGCGGGATTAAGCACAGATACGCAGTATTTT

clone_size: .
j_call: TRBJ2-5
v_call: TRBV7-6
d_call: .
cdr3_aa: CASSTRGARETQYF
cdr3_nt: TGTGCCAGCAGCACCCGGGGAGCCCGAGAGACCCAGTACTTC

clone_size: .
j_call: TRBJ1-2
v_call: TRBV6-5
d_call: .
cdr3_aa: CASSYSRSANYGYTF
cdr3_nt: TGTGCCAGCAGTTACTCGAGGTCAGCTAACTATGGCTACACCTTC

clone_size: few
j_call: TRBJ1-2
v_call: TRBV29-1
d_call: .
cdr3_aa: CSVEGGRGPGGYGYTF
cdr3_nt: TGCAGCGTTGAAGGAGGCAGGGGCCCCGGTGGCTATGGCTACACCTTC

clone_size: .
j_call: TRBJ1-5
v_call: TRBV6-1
d_call: .
cdr3_aa: CASSDRLNQPQHF
cdr3_nt: TGTGCCAGCAGTGACAGATTAAATCAGCCCCAGCATTTT

clone_size: .
j_call: TRBJ2-3
v_call: TRBV28
d_call: TRBD2
cdr3_aa: CASIAGGPSTDTQYF
cdr3_nt: TGTGCCAGCATCGCGGGGGGCCCTAGCACAGATACGCAGTATTTT

clone_size: .
j_call: TRBJ2-5
v_call: TRBV7-9
d_call: .
cdr3_aa: CASSLGAAQETQYF
cdr3_nt: TGTGCCAGCAGCTTAGGGGCAGCCCAAGAGACCCAGTACTTC

clone_size: .
j_call: TRBJ1-1
v_call: TRBV18
d_call: .
cdr3_aa: CASSPPSPKAFF
cdr3_nt: TGTGCCAGCTCACCACCGTCTCCTAAAGCTTTCTTT

clone_size: .
j_call: TRBJ2-2
v_call: TRBV7-3
d_call: .
cdr3_aa: CASSPPSSGTGELFF
cdr3_nt: TGTGCCAGCAGCCCCCCCTCATCGGGCACCGGGGAGCTGTTTTTT

clone_size: .
j_call: TRBJ2-7
v_call: TRBV14
d_call: TRBD2
cdr3_aa: CASSPWTSGGLESSYEQYF
cdr3_nt: TGTGCCAGCAGCCCCTGGACTAGCGGGGGCCTCGAAAGCTCCTACGAGCAGTACTTC

clone_size: .
j_call: TRBJ2-1
v_call: TRBV30
d_call: .
cdr3_aa: CAWTGGGGGSYNEQFF
cdr3_nt: TGTGCCTGGACCGGGGGTGGGGGAGGCTCCTACAATGAGCAGTTCTTC

clone_size: .
j_call: TRBJ2-5
v_call: TRBV5-6
d_call: .
cdr3_aa: CASSLGVQAQYF
cdr3_nt: TGTGCCAGCAGCTTGGGGGTTCAGGCCCAGTACTTC

clone_size: .
j_call: TRBJ1-4
v_call: TRBV2
d_call: .
cdr3_aa: CATYREDEKLFF
cdr3_nt: TGTGCCACGTACAGGGAAGATGAAAAACTGTTTTTT

clone_size: .
j_call: TRBJ2-6
v_call: TRBV10-2
d_call: .
cdr3_aa: CASRGRLSPPGANVLTF
cdr3_nt: TGCGCCAGCAGGGGGCGGCTCTCCCCGCCTGGGGCCAACGTCCTGACTTTC

clone_size: .
j_call: TRBJ2-1
v_call: TRBV5-4
d_call: TRBD2
cdr3_aa: CASSKGTSVINEQFF
cdr3_nt: TGTGCCAGCAGCAAGGGGACTAGCGTCATCAATGAGCAGTTCTTC

clone_size: once
j_call: TRBJ1-1
v_call: TRBV19
d_call: TRBD1
cdr3_aa: CASSPTGAPEAFF
cdr3_nt: TGTGCCAGTAGTCCTACAGGGGCACCTGAAGCTTTCTTT

clone_size: .
j_call: TRBJ1-4
v_call: TRBV11-1
d_call: .
cdr3_aa: CASSFFGEKLFF
cdr3_nt: TGTGCCAGCAGCTTTTTTGGCGAAAAACTGTTTTTT

clone_size: .
j_call: TRBJ1-1
v_call: TRBV5-4
d_call: .
cdr3_aa: CASRRGVNAEAFF
cdr3_nt: TGTGCCAGCAGACGGGGGGTGAACGCTGAAGCTTTCTTT

clone_size: .
j_call: TRBJ1-2
v_call: TRBV7-8
d_call: .
cdr3_aa: CASSRSDRLFGYTF
cdr3_nt: TGTGCCAGCAGCCGATCCGACAGGCTTTTTGGCTACACCTTC

clone_size: .
j_call: TRBJ2-5
v_call: TRBV5-1
d_call: .
cdr3_aa: CASSSVRGDQETQYF
cdr3_nt: TGCGCCAGCAGCTCCGTCAGGGGAGACCAAGAGACCCAGTACTTC

clone_size: once
j_call: TRBJ2-7
v_call: TRBV9
d_call: TRBD1
cdr3_aa: CASTTGQGSSYEQYF
cdr3_nt: TGTGCCAGCACCACAGGACAGGGGAGCTCCTACGAGCAGTACTTC

clone_size: .
j_call: TRBJ1-2
v_call: TRBV5-6
d_call: .
cdr3_aa: CASSLEVGQTNYGYTF
cdr3_nt: TGTGCCAGCAGCTTGGAAGTGGGCCAGACGAACTATGGCTACACCTTC

clone_size: .
j_call: TRBJ2-1
v_call: TRBV2
d_call: .
cdr3_aa: CASSGLDSGAEFF
cdr3_nt: TGTGCCAGCAGTGGGCTCGACTCAGGGGCGGAGTTCTTC

clone_size: few
j_call: TRBJ2-5
v_call: TRBV2
d_call: TRBD2
cdr3_aa: CASGGGTQYF
cdr3_nt: TGTGCCAGCGGGGGGGGGACCCAGTACTTC

clone_size: .
j_call: TRBJ2-1
v_call: TRBV28
d_call: .
cdr3_aa: CASSLGLSNEQFF
cdr3_nt: TGTGCCAGCAGTTTAGGGCTCTCCAATGAGCAGTTCTTC

clone_size: .
j_call: TRBJ1-4
v_call: TRBV9
d_call: TRBD1
cdr3_aa: CASSLGTGLGGKLFF
cdr3_nt: TGTGCCAGCAGCTTAGGGACAGGGCTAGGTGGAAAACTGTTTTTT

clone_size: .
j_call: TRBJ2-5
v_call: TRBV2
d_call: TRBD2
cdr3_aa: CASSGRLAGLQETQYF
cdr3_nt: TGTGCCAGCAGTGGACGACTAGCGGGGCTTCAAGAGACCCAGTACTTC

clone_size: .
j_call: TRBJ2-1
v_call: TRBV29-1
d_call: .
cdr3_aa: CSVGGGGAYNEQFF
cdr3_nt: TGCAGCGTTGGGGGAGGTGGTGCCTACAATGAGCAGTTCTTC

clone_size: .
j_call: TRBJ1-1
v_call: TRBV7-9
d_call: .
cdr3_aa: CASSRPPGLARTFF
cdr3_nt: TGTGCCAGCAGCCGGCCCCCCGGCCTGGCGAGGACTTTCTTT

clone_size: .
j_call: TRBJ2-1
v_call: TRBV19
d_call: .
cdr3_aa: CASSMSRDGEQFF
cdr3_nt: TGTGCCAGTAGTATGAGCAGGGATGGTGAGCAGTTCTTC

clone_size: .
j_call: TRBJ1-1
v_call: TRBV18
d_call: .
cdr3_aa: CASRRGTTFMNTEAFF
cdr3_nt: TGTGCCAGCAGACGTGGGACAACTTTCATGAACACTGAAGCTTTCTTT

clone_size: .
j_call: TRBJ2-7
v_call: TRBV25-1
d_call: .
cdr3_aa: CASSSDIISNEQYF
cdr3_nt: TGTGCCAGCAGTTCGGACATCATCTCGAACGAGCAGTACTTC

clone_size: .
j_call: TRBJ2-2
v_call: TRBV4-1
d_call: TRBD1
cdr3_aa: CASSSLFYQGVSPGELFF
cdr3_nt: TGCGCCAGCAGCTCTCTATTCTATCAGGGGGTAAGCCCCGGGGAGCTGTTTTTT

clone_size: .
j_call: TRBJ2-2
v_call: TRBV30
d_call: .
cdr3_aa: CAWSVRSTPRTGELFF
cdr3_nt: TGTGCCTGGAGTGTACGGTCCACCCCGCGCACCGGGGAGCTGTTTTTT

clone_size: .
j_call: TRBJ1-2
v_call: TRBV6-5
d_call: .
cdr3_aa: CASSYSTGKYGYTF
cdr3_nt: TGTGCCAGCAGTTACTCGACAGGAAAGTATGGCTACACCTTC

clone_size: .
j_call: TRBJ1-2
v_call: TRBV6-6
d_call: TRBD1
cdr3_aa: CASRKLQGTYGYTF
cdr3_nt: TGTGCCAGCAGGAAACTACAGGGGACCTATGGCTACACCTTC

clone_size: .
j_call: TRBJ2-6
v_call: TRBV19
d_call: .
cdr3_aa: CASRPPGSTGANVLTF
cdr3_nt: TGTGCCAGTAGGCCCCCCGGGAGTACCGGGGCCAACGTCCTGACTTTC

clone_size: .
j_call: TRBJ2-5
v_call: TRBV9
d_call: TRBD2
cdr3_aa: CASSVAPGLAGGTQYF
cdr3_nt: TGTGCCAGCAGCGTAGCCCCCGGACTAGCGGGGGGGACCCAGTACTTC

clone_size: .
j_call: TRBJ1-1
v_call: TRBV30
d_call: .
cdr3_aa: CAWREQVSVGAFF
cdr3_nt: TGTGCCTGGAGGGAACAGGTGTCCGTCGGAGCTTTCTTT

clone_size: once
j_call: TRBJ2-2
v_call: TRBV5-8
d_call: .
cdr3_aa: CASSLPGTGELFF
cdr3_nt: TGTGCCAGCAGCTTGCCAGGGACCGGGGAGCTGTTTTTT

clone_size: .
j_call: TRBJ1-2
v_call: TRBV10-3
d_call: .
cdr3_aa: CAIREVGTSNYGYTF
cdr3_nt: TGTGCCATCAGAGAAGTTGGCACCTCAAACTATGGCTACACCTTC

clone_size: once
j_call: TRBJ1-5
v_call: TRBV19
d_call: .
cdr3_aa: CASSIDSTGFLQPQHF
cdr3_nt: TGTGCCAGTAGTATAGATTCCACAGGGTTCTTGCAGCCCCAGCATTTT

clone_size: .
j_call: TRBJ2-2
v_call: TRBV9
d_call: .
cdr3_aa: CASSVAGVRSTGELFF
cdr3_nt: TGTGCCAGCAGCGTAGCAGGGGTCCGGTCAACCGGGGAGCTGTTTTTT

clone_size: once
j_call: TRBJ2-5
v_call: TRBV5-6
d_call: .
cdr3_aa: CASSWTAQGTQYF
cdr3_nt: TGTGCCAGCAGCTGGACAGCGCAAGGCACCCAGTACTTC

clone_size: .
j_call: TRBJ2-3
v_call: TRBV5-6
d_call: .
cdr3_aa: CASSFPGADTQYF
cdr3_nt: TGTGCCAGCAGCTTTCCAGGGGCAGATACGCAGTATTTT

clone_size: .
j_call: TRBJ1-2
v_call: TRBV5-6
d_call: TRBD1
cdr3_aa: CASSARRDRLKAYGYTF
cdr3_nt: TGTGCCAGCAGCGCACGACGGGACAGGCTAAAAGCCTATGGCTACACCTTC

clone_size: .
j_call: TRBJ2-1
v_call: TRBV9
d_call: TRBD2
cdr3_aa: CASSFRTSGGPNEQFF
cdr3_nt: TGTGCCAGCAGCTTCCGGACTAGCGGGGGACCCAATGAGCAGTTCTTC

clone_size: .
j_call: TRBJ2-4
v_call: TRBV5-4
d_call: TRBD1
cdr3_aa: CASSLADRDIQYF
cdr3_nt: TGTGCCAGCAGCTTGGCCGACAGGGACATTCAGTACTTC